The entry below gives a single T cell receptor (beta chain) sequence along with its context. The CDR3 extends over 12 amino acids. V lost 6 bases to trimming and J lost 4 bases, with 7 bases between them. The data originate from a study of blood T cell repertoires in COVID-19. About the research overall: COVID-19 samples from acute and convalescent phases originated in the United States, Italy and Spain. PBMCs, B-cell-depleted T cells, or T cells were the source of the cDNA or gDNA that made up the material.

The repertoire was sequenced with immunoSEQ multiplex PCR; TCRdb's copy has only in-frame clones and lacks some. The sample lists about 130,000 clones, about 88% occurring once. Two consecutive negative NP/OP PCR tests, clearance, or resolved symptoms defined Cohort 3 recovery. This sequence was found in a woman between 50 and 59 years old who had recovered from COVID-19. Sequences were obtained from PBMCs or T cells enriched from blood (not recorded which). The genes are TRBV12-3 or TRBV12-4 and TRBJ1-5, with D uncertain. This chain's CDR3 is CASRAGNQPQHF. CDR3 sequence (DNA): TGTGCCAGCAGGGCCGGGAATCAGCCCCAGCATTTT.